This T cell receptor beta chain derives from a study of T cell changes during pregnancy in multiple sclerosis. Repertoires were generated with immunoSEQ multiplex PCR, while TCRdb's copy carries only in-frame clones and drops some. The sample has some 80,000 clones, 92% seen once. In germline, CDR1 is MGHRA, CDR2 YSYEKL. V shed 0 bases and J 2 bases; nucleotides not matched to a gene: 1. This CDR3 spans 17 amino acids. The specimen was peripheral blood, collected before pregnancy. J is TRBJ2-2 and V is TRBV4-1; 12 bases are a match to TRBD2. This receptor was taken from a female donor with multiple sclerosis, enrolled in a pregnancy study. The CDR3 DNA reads TGCGCCAGCAGCCAAGACGGACTAGCGGGAAACACCGGGGAGCTGTTTTTT. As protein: CASSQDGLAGNTGELFF.